This TCR beta chain derives from a study of blood T cell repertoires in COVID-19. Overall study context: The samples span acute and convalescent COVID-19 from the United States, Italy and Spain.

The CDR3 has 17 residues. The germline V gene has CDR1 MNHNY and CDR2 SVGAGI (reference sequence). The ends were cut back, 5 bases at V and 0 bases at J, with 17 bases in the middle. Under the authors' procedure: Quantification of nucleated cells was approximated via reference gene primer amplification. Sequencing was performed with immunoSEQ multiplex PCR; in TCRdb, only in-frame clones are kept and a portion is missing. The D gene and trimming were derived from the DNA, and the V and J assignments and clone size from that table. The sample yields approximately 120,000 clones, approximately 74% seen once.

The clonotype comes from a man in his sixties with acute or convalescent COVID-19. Sequenced sample: peripheral blood. The chain recombines TRBV6-6 with TRBJ1-5; TRBD1 might be the D (5 bases). For the CDR3, the DNA is TGTGCCAGCAGTCAACAAACCAGGGTAAATAGCAATCAGCCCCAGCATTTT. It encodes CASSQQTRVNSNQPQHF.